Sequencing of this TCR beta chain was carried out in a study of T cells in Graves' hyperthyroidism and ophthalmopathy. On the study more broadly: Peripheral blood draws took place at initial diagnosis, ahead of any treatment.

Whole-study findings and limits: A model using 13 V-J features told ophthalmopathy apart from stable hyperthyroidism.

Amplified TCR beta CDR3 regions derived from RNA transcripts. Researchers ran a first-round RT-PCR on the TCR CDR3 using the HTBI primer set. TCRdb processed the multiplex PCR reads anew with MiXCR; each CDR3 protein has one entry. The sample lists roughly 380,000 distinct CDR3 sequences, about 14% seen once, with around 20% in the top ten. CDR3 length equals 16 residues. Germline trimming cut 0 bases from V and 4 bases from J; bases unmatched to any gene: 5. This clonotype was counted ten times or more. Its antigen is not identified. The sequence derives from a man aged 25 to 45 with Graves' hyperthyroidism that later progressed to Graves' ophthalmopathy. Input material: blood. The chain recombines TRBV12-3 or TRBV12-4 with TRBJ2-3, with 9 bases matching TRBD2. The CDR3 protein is CASSLARAGGSDTQYF. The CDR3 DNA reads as TGTGCCAGCAGTTTAGCGCGGGCGGGGGGGTCAGATACGCAGTATTTT.